This T cell receptor beta chain was retrieved from a study of OX40 agonist ivuxolimab in advanced cancers. This table comes from immunoSEQ multiplex PCR, and its TCRdb copy is limited to in-frame clones, with some not included. The data contain some 30,000 clones, around nine tenths of them singletons. J was trimmed by 4 bases and V by 5 bases; bases with no gene match: 5. Germline lookup yields CDR1 PRHDT and CDR2 FYEKMQ (reference sequence). There are 16 residues in the CDR3. The rearrangement links TRBV13 to TRBJ2-3, with 14 positions matching TRBD2. The sequence was obtained from an adult with an advanced solid tumor such as melanoma, head and neck, liver or kidney cancer. The specimen comprised CD4+ or CD8+ T cells sorted from blood, sampled in a trial of the OX40 agonist ivuxolimab. CDR3 coding DNA: TGTGCCAGCAGCAGACTAGCGGGAGGGCCGGCAGATACGCAGTATTTT. Translated: CASSRLAGGPADTQYF.